One sample yielded the 11 T cell receptor beta chains listed below, sequenced in a study of blood T cell repertoires in COVID-19. Data came from immunoSEQ multiplex PCR; TCRdb stores just in-frame clones and leaves some out. Among more than 130,000 clones listed, about 87% were seen once. Sequenced sample: peripheral blood. Source of these receptors: a woman in her thirties or forties with acute or convalescent COVID-19.

This sequence joins TRBV6-2 or TRBV6-3 and TRBJ2-7; possible D gene TRBD2, 5 bases. V lost 4 bases, J lost 4 bases, and 17 bases lay in between. In germline, CDR1 is MNHEY, CDR2 SVGEGT. This CDR3 contains 15 residues. CDR3 sequence: CASSSWSSSGYEQYF. DNA of the CDR3: TGTGCCAGCAGTTCCTGGTCTAGTTCGGGATACGAGCAGTACTTC.

The chain is built from TRBV7-2 and TRBJ2-4; 9 bases are a match to TRBD2. Per germline, CDR1 SGHTA and CDR2 FQGNSA. The CDR3 is 16 residues long. V trimming: 3 bases; J trimming: 7 bases; junction bases outside the gene matches: 10. In nucleotides, the CDR3 is TGTGCCAGCAGCTTTCGTCTGACTAGCGGTGGGAACATTCAGTACTTC. Translating gives CASSFRLTSGGNIQYF.

The gene calls are TRBV3-1 (or the pseudogene TRBV3-2) and TRBJ1-2, with 9 bases fitting TRBD1. Germline values: CDR1 LGHDT, CDR2 YNNKEL (reference sequence). V shed 4 bases and J 1 base; nucleotides not matched to a gene: 7. The CDR3 runs 16 residues. The CDR3 sequence: CASSLDRGWVNYGYTF. The CDR3 DNA reads TGTGCCAGCAGCCTGGACAGGGGATGGGTTAACTATGGCTACACCTTC.

The chain links TRBV9 to TRBJ2-3, with D perhaps matching TRBD2 (7 bases). The CDR3 sequence is 16 residues long. Germline CDR1 reads SGDLS; CDR2 reads YYNGEE. Between the trimmed V and J ends, which lost 4 bases and 4 bases, there was a span of 19 bases. The CDR3 coding sequence is TGTGCCAGCAGCCCCCGTGGGGGGGGGCACTCAGATACGCAGTATTTT. Its protein product is CASSPRGGGHSDTQYF. Using reference TRBV9 and TRBJ2-3 for the parts outside the CDR3, the full variable domain is DSGVTQTPKHLITATGQRVTLRCSPRSGDLSVYWYQQSLDQGLQFLIQYYNGEERAKGNILERFSAQQFPDLHSELNLSSLELGDSALYFCASSPRGGGHSDTQYFGPGTRLTVL.

The chain links TRBV18 to TRBJ1-5; 11 bases map to TRBD1. The junction had 6 bases not matched to a gene; V was cut back by 4 bases and J by 7 bases. The CDR3 extends over 15 amino acids. Germline CDR1 KGHSH, CDR2 LQKENI. The DNA of the CDR3 is TGTGCCAGCTCACGACCGGGACAGGGGGGACAGCCCCAGCATTTT. As protein: CASSRPGQGGQPQHF.

The V and J genes are TRBV5-5 and TRBJ2-5; 11 bases line up with TRBD2. Germline loops: CDR1 SGHKS, CDR2 YYEKEE (reference sequence). V gave up 3 bases and J gave up 5 bases; unmatched junction bases: 12. The CDR3 consists of 17 residues. Here the CDR3 reads CASSSGLAGVGRETQYF. CDR3 DNA sequence: TGTGCCAGCAGCTCCGGACTAGCGGGCGTAGGGCGGGAGACCCAGTACTTC.

The V and J genes are TRBV4-3 and TRBJ2-7; 13 bases align to TRBD2. CDR1 and CDR2 (germline): LGHNA, YSLEER. The CDR3 is made up of 15 amino acids. V was clipped by 2 bases and J by 4 bases; unmatched bases: 2. The CDR3 region has the DNA TGCGCCAGCAGCCAAACGACTAGCGGGAGGTACGAGCAGTACTTC. This sequence encodes CASSQTTSGRYEQYF.

This clone was counted a few times. This sequence joins TRBV6-6 and TRBJ1-1; D is unclear. Trimming removed 0 bases at V and 4 bases at J, with 12 bases between. The CDR3 covers 15 residues. Germline V lookup: CDR1 MNHNY, CDR2 SVGAGI (reference sequence). DNA of the CDR3: TGTGCCAGCAGTTACTCCCCATGGGGAGGCACTGAAGCTTTCTTT. Its protein is CASSYSPWGGTEAFF.

This sequence joins TRBV7-2 and TRBJ2-5; TRBD1 matches at 9 bases. Germline values: CDR1 SGHTA, CDR2 FQGNSA. The CDR3 totals 15 residues. The V segment lost 3 bases and the J segment 5 bases; nucleotides outside the gene matches: 7. CDR3: CASSFAGTGRETQYF. CDR3 in DNA: TGTGCCAGCAGCTTCGCTGGGACAGGGAGGGAGACCCAGTACTTC.

A single count supports this clone. This chain joins TRBV6-6 and TRBJ2-7, with D possibly matching TRBD1 (7 bases). CDR1 and CDR2 (germline): MNHNY, SVGAGI (reference sequence). V was pared by 0 bases and J by 3 bases, with 12 bases between. The CDR3 runs 15 residues. CDR3 sequence: CASSYSGGQNYEQYF. Here the CDR3 DNA reads TGTGCCAGCAGTTACTCCGGGGGACAGAACTACGAGCAGTACTTC.

The chain uses TRBV3-1 (or the pseudogene TRBV3-2) and TRBJ1-4; 7 nucleotides agree with TRBD1. Looked up from germline, CDR1 is LGHDT and CDR2 is YNNKEL (reference sequence). V gave up 4 bases and J gave up 10 bases; unmatched junction bases: 3. The CDR3 has 12 amino acids. The CDR3 DNA reads as TGTGCCAGCAGCCGACAGGGAGGAAAACTGTTTTTT. Its protein is CASSRQGGKLFF.